Listed here is a single TCR beta chain. No cognate antigen has been identified for it. Base quality data are lacking; no much larger clone is found one base away. Bone marrow was sampled from every patient at the time of active disease. Ficoll-Hypaque density gradient centrifugation was used to isolate the bone marrow mononuclear cells. Myeloma plasma cells were removed and CD138-negative cells were collected by negative selection after labeling with CD138 magnetic microbeads on a MACS separator. Purity of the isolated cells was checked by flow cytometry on an Attune NxT using CD138 antibodies. TRIzol reagent was used to extract total RNA, and a NanoDrop spectrophotometer was used to quantify the extracted RNA. For each patient, the CD138-negative bone marrow sample underwent paired RNA-seq and IR-seq. This entry comes from a study of read filtering for tumor transcriptome and immune sequencing (dated by TCRdb to about 2020). Regarding the research as a whole: The cohort had approximately 16 male and more than 11 female patients with a mean age of roughly 70 years, ranging from about 45 to 85. By revised international staging, 8 patients were R-ISS I, some 17 were R-ISS II and more than five were R-ISS III. Whole-transcriptome libraries were prepared with the TruSeq RNA Access Library Prep Kit after DNase treatment. Per sample, about 3.5 to 11 million TCR-region mapped reads were obtained with IR-seq, compared with only roughly 85 to 1,300 with RNA-seq. TCR repertoires obtained by targeted immune repertoire sequencing and by bulk whole-transcriptome sequencing performed on the same bone marrow samples were compared. One main goal was a read-filtering strategy for immune repertoire data, in particular deciding whether clonotypes backed by only one read should be removed. Overall results and qualifications from the work: The sorted CD138-negative fraction was not purified T cells but a mixed bone marrow immune population. Compared with RNA-seq, IR-seq captured clonotypes at much greater depth and more reliably, and a smaller IR-seq throughput was enough to identify most of the shared clonotypes. Removing single-read clonotypes increased the correlation between IR-seq and RNA-seq shared clonotype proportions. In IR-seq, about 82% of clonotypes but 3% to 3.5% of total reads were represented by single-read clonotypes, whereas in RNA-seq, roughly three quarters of clonotypes and 40% to 55% of reads were represented by single-read clonotypes.

TCR libraries were built from approximately 400 ng RNA with the Immunoverse kit, using molecular barcoded adaptors covering alpha/delta and beta/gamma chains. TCR library preparation was performed with the same RNA that was used for transcriptome sequencing. TCR libraries were sequenced on an Illumina HiSeq 4000 with 2 x 150 cycles. On the authors' methods: MiXCR aligned TCR reads to human V, D, J and C references and assembled the aligned reads into CDR3 clonotypes, with quality filtering and error correction included. The tcR package in R was used for analysis of clonotype counts and gene usage diversity. Raw mapping reads were checked after the RNA-seq reads had been mapped by STAR aligner version 2.5.3a onto the human GRCh37 genome. IR-seq fastq files were randomly downsampled with Seqtk 1.3 to test the effect of sequencing depth on detected clonotypes. The public sequencing data were trimmed at Q25 with fastp and processed into clonotypes with MiXCR by TCRdb, which kept only in-frame beta chains. Rows with one shared CDR3 protein collapse into an entry with the most common genes and DNA. These V and J calls rely on TCRdb rather than the paper's analysis. This sample holds fewer than 30,000 distinct CDR3 sequences; around 20% were observed only once. The ten largest clones take up roughly 17% of the sample.

What was sequenced was a population of CD138-negative cells sorted from bone marrow. The intended sense of this specimen's cell subset or site label: bone marrow mononuclear cells depleted of CD138+ plasma/myeloma cells by negative magnetic selection. This TCR was sampled from a donor aged 40 or over with multiple myeloma.

The CDR3 corresponds to CASSLSPDERQGYGYTF. The DNA sequence follows: TGTGCCAGCAGCTTGAGTCCCGACGAGAGACAGGGCTATGGCTACACCTTC. The chain employs TRBV5-6 and TRBJ1-2; 7 bases in the junction line up with TRBD1. Sequences SGHDT (CDR1) and YYEEEE (CDR2) are obtained from the germline V gene. Trimmed from V: 1 base; trimmed from J: 4 bases; junction bases lacking a gene match: 13. The CDR3 contains 17 residues, cysteine and phenylalanine counted. Only the CDR3 DNA is retained, 51 bases long and in frame from the first base.